The rows below give T cell receptor beta chains drawn from one sample of a study of blood T cell repertoires in COVID-19. Clones were sequenced by immunoSEQ multiplex PCR, and TCRdb holds only the in-frame ones, with some missing. Here the sample spans about 250,000 clones, about four fifths being singletons. The sample consisted of PBMCs or T cells enriched from blood (not recorded which). All receptors derive from a man aged 35-49 years who had been exposed to COVID-19. CDR3s include the opening cysteine and the closing phenylalanine or tryptophan. D genes are given only for firm matches. For some rows the clone size is stated as once, few or many, or as a class when expanded; others skip it.

D	V	size	J	DNA	CDR3
TRBD2	TRBV5-1	NA	TRBJ2-3	TGCGCCAGCAGCTTGGCGCGGCGGGAGAGAGATACGCAGTATTTT	CASSLARRERDTQYF
NA	TRBV2	NA	TRBJ2-3	TGTGCCAGCAGTCAGACAGACACAGATACGCAGTATTTT	CASSQTDTDTQYF
NA	TRBV7-6	few	TRBJ1-4	TGTGCCAGCAGCTCCTCGTTGCGGCTCGAGGGGGAACTGTTTTTT	CASSSSLRLEGELFF
NA	TRBV14	NA	TRBJ1-1	TGTGCCAGCAGCCAAGATCCGGGACTGATTCCGAACACTGAAGCTTTCTTT	CASSQDPGLIPNTEAFF
TRBD2	TRBV5-1	NA	TRBJ2-3	TGCGCCAGCAGCTTGGGACCGGGACTAGCGGGACAGAGCACAGATACGCAGTATTTT	CASSLGPGLAGQSTDTQYF
NA	TRBV27	NA	TRBJ1-3	TGTGCCAGGACCTCGTTTTTGGGCAACACCTCTGGAAACACCATATATTTT	CARTSFLGNTSGNTIYF
NA	TRBV7-3	NA	TRBJ1-6	TGTGCCAGCAGCTTGTCAGGGGAGCGCTCACCCCTCCACTTT	CASSLSGERSPLHF
NA	TRBV7-9	NA	TRBJ2-5	TGTGCGGGAGGCCGCGCCGTTGGGGAGACCCAGTACTTC	CAGGRAVGETQYF
TRBD2	TRBV5-1	NA	TRBJ2-7	TGCGCCAGCAGCTTGATTGCTCCGCGGGAGGACTCCTACGAGCAGTACTTC	CASSLIAPREDSYEQYF
TRBD1	TRBV7-3	NA	TRBJ2-2	TGTGCCAGCAGCTTAACGAGGACAGGGGGATACGCGAACACCGGGGAGCTGTTTTTT	CASSLTRTGGYANTGELFF
TRBD2	TRBV19	NA	TRBJ2-1	TGTGCCAGTAGCGCTTATATTGGGGAGGGCAATGAGCAGTTCTTC	CASSAYIGEGNEQFF
TRBD2	TRBV5-1	NA	TRBJ2-5	TGCGCCAGCAGCCGGACCGGGACTAGCGGGTCCCAAGAGACCCAGTACTTC	CASSRTGTSGSQETQYF
TRBD2	TRBV18	NA	TRBJ2-1	TGTGCCAGCTCGACTAGCGGGAGGGCCGCGGGTAATGAGCAGTTCTTC	CASSTSGRAAGNEQFF
NA	TRBV15	NA	TRBJ2-1	TGTGCCACCAGCAGAGGAGAAAGCCACAATGAGCAGTTCTTC	CATSRGESHNEQFF
NA	TRBV14	NA	TRBJ2-2	TGTGCCAGCAGCCAAGAGGTCGACAGGTTGAACACCGGGGAGCTGTTTTTT	CASSQEVDRLNTGELFF
NA	TRBV11-2	NA	TRBJ2-7	TGTGCCAGCAGCTTAGAGTTTAGGGGCCTGGAGCAGTACTTC	CASSLEFRGLEQYF
NA	TRBV6-1	NA	TRBJ1-4	TGTGCCAGCAGTGAATCTTGGGGAGGTGAAAAACTGTTTTTT	CASSESWGGEKLFF
NA	TRBV7-6	NA	TRBJ2-2	TGTGCCACCTCGTGGGGGGGGCGAACCGGGGAGCTGTTTTTT	CATSWGGRTGELFF
TRBD1	TRBV9	once	TRBJ1-3	TGTGCCAGCAGCGTAGGATCGACAGGGTGGGGAAACACCATATATTTT	CASSVGSTGWGNTIYF
NA	TRBV2	NA	TRBJ1-5	TGTGCCAGCAGTGTACGGGGGGGACAGCCCCAGCATTTT	CASSVRGGQPQHF
TRBD2	TRBV5-1	NA	TRBJ2-1	TGCGCCAGCAGCTTGGCACTAGCGGGCAATGAGCAGTTCTTC	CASSLALAGNEQFF
NA	TRBV27	NA	TRBJ1-4	TGTGCCAGCAGTTTATCGAGAGGTCCTAATGAAAAACTGTTTTTT	CASSLSRGPNEKLFF
NA	TRBV5-1	NA	TRBJ2-1	TGCGCCAGCAATAAACAGGGTCCCACCGACGGTGAGCAGTTCTTC	CASNKQGPTDGEQFF
TRBD1	TRBV30	NA	TRBJ1-6	TGTGCCTGGGGTATCGCAGGGGGATATAATTCACCCCTCCACTTT	CAWGIAGGYNSPLHF
NA	TRBV29-1	NA	TRBJ2-3	TGCAGCGTTGAAAGTATTAGCGCAGATACGCAGTATTTT	CSVESISADTQYF